A single sample is the source of the 19 T cell receptor beta chains below, sequenced in a study of blood T cell repertoires in COVID-19 (TCRdb year 2020). Receptor libraries were prepared by the immunoSEQ multiplex PCR assay. Imported from immuneACCESS, the table was reduced by TCRdb to in-frame sequences with V and J called. These copies leave out some clones; in studies compared against another copy, an unresolved V gene accounts for under half, and the cause of the remainder is not known. A total of about 52,000 clones appear in this sample, about 83% of them only once. The ten most abundant clones make up around 6.6% of the sample. Material: peripheral blood. The origin of the receptors is a man aged 70-80 years with active COVID-19.

The chain links TRBV4-1 to TRBJ2-3; maybe TRBD2 (7 bases). The CDR3 spans 15 residues. V lost 4 bases and J 4 bases, leaving 15 bases between the germline ends. CDR1 MGHRA and CDR2 YSYEKL come from the germline V gene. The CDR3 nucleotides read TGCGCCAGCAGCCTCTTAGGGGGGGCCGCAGATACGCAGTATTTT. This codes for CASSLLGGAADTQYF.

The gene calls are TRBV7-2 and TRBJ2-5, with 9 bases matching TRBD1. V gave up 1 base and J gave up 5 bases; unmatched junction bases: 8. CDR1 and CDR2 from the germline V gene are SGHTA and FQGNSA. The CDR3 contains 16 residues. CDR3 bases: TGTGCCAGCAGCTTAGGGACCTACAGGGGGCGGGAGACCCAGTACTTC. It translates to CASSLGTYRGRETQYF.

The V call is TRBV7-8, the J call TRBJ2-1; D perhaps matches TRBD1 (6 bases). Germline CDR1 SGHVS, CDR2 FQNEAQ. The CDR3 length is 15 residues. The V end lost 6 bases, the J end lost 3 bases, and 15 bases lay between the germline ends. The CDR3 DNA is TGTGCCAGCAGACCCTGGACAGAGGGCTACAATGAGCAGTTCTTC. This codes for CASRPWTEGYNEQFF.

The chain has TRBV6-5 and TRBJ2-3; tentative D call: TRBD1 (5 bases). V lost 2 bases, J lost 3 bases, and 15 bases lay in between. Germline CDR1 is MNHEY and CDR2 is SVGAGI. This CDR3 is built from 16 residues. The CDR3, as DNA: TGTGCCAGCAGTTACGACGCAGGGTCCAGTACAGATACGCAGTATTTT. Translated, it gives CASSYDAGSSTDTQYF.

This sequence joins TRBV7-8 and TRBJ2-1; TRBD2 matches at 11 bases. J gave up 8 bases and V 1 base, and 4 bases lay outside the gene matches. In germline, CDR1 is SGHVS, CDR2 FQNEAQ. The CDR3 spans 15 residues. The CDR3 region has the DNA TGTGCCAGCAGCTTAGGAACTAGCGGGGGCCATGAGCAGTTCTTC. Residues: CASSLGTSGGHEQFF.

This clone was counted only a few times. The DNA of the CDR3 is TGTGCCAGCAGCGTAGGGGGGGAGAACTATGGCTACACCTTC. Translated: CASSVGGENYGYTF. The rearrangement links TRBV9 to TRBJ1-2; maybe TRBD1 (5 bases). The CDR3 sequence is 14 residues long. V lost 0 bases, J lost 2 bases, and 8 bases lay in between. The germline V gene has CDR1 SGDLS and CDR2 YYNGEE.

The chain couples TRBV29-1 to TRBJ1-2, with D possibly TRBD1 on 6 matching bases. Deletions cut 7 bases from V and 3 bases from J, with 21 bases between. Germline V gene lookup returns CDR1 SQVTM and CDR2 ANQGSEA. This CDR3 contains 15 residues. CDR3: CSAAKQGREDYGYTF. DNA of the CDR3: TGCAGCGCCGCAAAACAGGGTAGAGAGGACTATGGCTACACCTTC.

This clone qualifies as medium-sized. This chain joins TRBV4-3 and TRBJ1-6, with 7 bases identical to TRBD1. CDR1 is LGHNA, CDR2 YSLEER, per germline. The ends lost 4 bases at V and 7 bases at J; junction bases unmatched: 7. The CDR3 is 15 residues long. CDR3 in DNA: TGCGCCAGCAGCCCTACCTTGACAGGGAATTCACCCCTCCACTTT. Amino acids: CASSPTLTGNSPLHF.

The chain is built from TRBV5-1 and TRBJ2-2; 7 bases line up with TRBD1. Looked up from germline, CDR1 is SGHRS and CDR2 is YFSETQ. The ends lost 0 bases at V and 3 bases at J; junction bases unmatched: 8. The CDR3 consists of 17 residues. The CDR3: CASSLGGQYPHTGELFF. DNA for the CDR3: TGCGCCAGCAGCTTGGGGGGACAGTACCCACACACCGGGGAGCTGTTTTTT.

The chain combines TRBV7-2 with TRBJ2-7; 9 bases agree with TRBD1. The CDR3 has 16 residues. Germline loops: CDR1 SGHTA, CDR2 FQGNSA. V lost 6 bases to trimming and J lost 4 bases; unmatched junction nucleotides: 13. CDR3 coding DNA: TGTGCCAGCAGTTTCTACGCCGGGACAGGGCAATACGAGCAGTACTTC. It is translated as CASSFYAGTGQYEQYF.

The chain joins TRBV21-1 to TRBJ1-1; the table's D call TRBD1 went unverified against the DNA. TRBV21-1 is recorded as a pseudogene. The CDR3 spans 13 residues. The CDR3 DNA sequence: TGTGCCAGCCTCCGACAGGGGCGGACTGAAGCTTTCTTT. Translating gives CASLRQGRTEAFF.

The genes are TRBV5-8 and TRBJ1-1; D unresolved. There are 14 residues in the CDR3. Looked up from germline, CDR1 is SGHTS and CDR2 is YDEGEE. The V and J ends lost 1 base and 1 base respectively, with 8 bases between them. The CDR3 nucleotides are TGTGCCAGCAGCTTGACAGCAACGAACACTGAAGCTTTCTTT. Translated: CASSLTATNTEAFF.

This clone was seen once. The rearrangement links TRBV5-1 to TRBJ2-2; D is perhaps TRBD2 (5 bases). CDR3 size: 15 residues. Per the germline V gene, CDR1 is SGHRS and CDR2 is YFSETQ. Trimming took 0 bases from V and 7 from J, leaving 13 bases between them. CDR3 amino acids: CASSLGSGAVGELFF. The CDR3 DNA reads TGCGCCAGCAGCTTGGGATCAGGAGCGGTCGGGGAGCTGTTTTTT.

The chain couples TRBV6-1 to TRBJ2-5; TRBD2 matches 9 bases. J gave up 2 bases and V 2 bases, and 3 bases lay outside the gene matches. The CDR3 extends over 15 amino acids. Per the germline V gene, CDR1 is MNHNS and CDR2 is SASEGT. The DNA for the CDR3 is TGTGCCAGCAGTGAAAACGCGGGGGGGCAAGAGACCCAGTACTTC. Translating gives CASSENAGGQETQYF.

CDR3 DNA: TGTGCCAGCAGCTTAGAGTCAGGGTATAATTCACCCCTCCACTTT. Translated: CASSLESGYNSPLHF. The rearrangement uses TRBV11-2 and TRBJ1-6; a weak D match, TRBD1 (5 bases). This CDR3 has 15 amino acids. Germline V gives CDR1 SGHAT, CDR2 FQNNGV. V dropped 0 bases and J dropped 4 bases, with 7 bases sitting between them.

V gene TRBV2 combines with J gene TRBJ1-5, with 8 bases aligning to TRBD1. Germline CDR1 is SNHLY and CDR2 is FYNNEI. Trimming at V came to 5 bases and at J to 4 bases, leaving 4 bases not matched to a gene. CDR3 length: 14 residues. CDR3 sequence reads: CASSKDRGNQPQHF. The CDR3 nucleotides are TGTGCCAGCAGTAAAGACAGGGGAAATCAGCCCCAGCATTTT.

The chain recombines TRBV7-6 with TRBJ2-3; TRBD2 agrees at 13 bases. V lost 5 bases, J lost 2 bases, and 4 bases stayed unmatched. Looked up from germline, CDR1 is SGHVS and CDR2 is FNYEAQ. This CDR3 contains 16 residues. The CDR3 protein is CASSRGTSGVTDTQYF. CDR3 DNA: TGTGCCAGCAGCCGAGGGACTAGCGGGGTCACAGATACGCAGTATTTT.

The chain recombines TRBV24-1 with TRBJ2-3, with D hard to call. The CDR3 has 15 amino acids. V lost 3 bases and J lost 0, with 9 bases in between. The germline gives CDR1 KGHDR, CDR2 SFDVKD. The CDR3 loop is CATSDPETSTDTQYF. Written as DNA, the CDR3 is TGTGCCACCAGTGATCCAGAGACTAGCACAGATACGCAGTATTTT.

The J gene is TRBJ1-5, the V gene TRBV10-3; TRBD1 agrees at 7 bases. Per germline, CDR1 ENHRY and CDR2 SYGVKD. There are 18 residues in the CDR3. The ends lost 10 bases at V and 0 bases at J; junction bases unmatched: 18. CDR3 in amino acids: CATSGDSVILGSNQPQHF. CDR3 nucleotide sequence: TGTGCCACATCGGGGGACAGTGTTATATTGGGTAGCAATCAGCCCCAGCATTTT.